This is a list of T cell receptor beta chains from one sample in a study of CD8+ T cells in alopecia areata. Produced via immunoSEQ multiplex PCR; TCRdb's table is partial and in-frame only. The sample has over 200,000 clones, 50% to 60% seen once. Sequences were derived from CD4+ T cells sorted from blood, sampled at week 0. The receptors were sampled from a human donor with alopecia areata. CDR3s include the opening cysteine and the closing phenylalanine or tryptophan. The D gene is left open where the match is weak. Part of the rows lack a size; the others show once, few, many or a class for expanded clones.

once	TRBD1	TRBV6-5	TRBJ1-2	TGTGCCAGCAGTTACGAGCTACAGGGGATCCGTGGCTACACCTTC	CASSYELQGIRGYTF
.	.	TRBV27	TRBJ2-7	TGTGCCAGCAGCCGGACGCACGGAGGCCCCTACGAGCAGTACTTC	CASSRTHGGPYEQYF
few	.	TRBV11-2	TRBJ2-1	TGTGCCAGCAGCAATCAACGACAGCCTGAGCAGTTCTTC	CASSNQRQPEQFF
few	.	TRBV30	TRBJ1-5	TGTGCCTGGAGTGTGAACCTCGGGGATCAGCCCCAGCATTTT	CAWSVNLGDQPQHF
many	.	TRBV5-1	TRBJ2-3	TGCGCCAGCAGCTTGGAACCCTTAGCAACAGATACGCAGTATTTT	CASSLEPLATDTQYF
once	.	TRBV29-1	TRBJ2-2	TGCAGCGTTGAACAGGGAACCGGCGGGGAGCTGTTTTTT	CSVEQGTGGELFF
few	.	TRBV6-1	TRBJ2-3	TGTGCCAGCAGTCCTTGGGCCTCCACAGATACGCAGTATTTT	CASSPWASTDTQYF
.	.	TRBV7-9	TRBJ1-2	TGTGCCAGCAGCTTTCCCTCTACAATGGGTGGCTACACCTTC	CASSFPSTMGGYTF
.	.	TRBV18	TRBJ1-2	TGTGCCAGCTCCCTCCAAGCTAACTATGGCTACACCTTC	CASSLQANYGYTF
.	.	TRBV12-5	TRBJ1-2	TGTGCTAAGGACGGACTCGGCTACACCTTC	CAKDGLGYTF